This TCR beta chain was obtained from a study of beta chain features in type 1 diabetes. V lost 9 bases and J lost 11; bases outside the gene matches: 1. The length of the CDR3 is 10 residues. Sequenced material consisted of expressed TCRB transcripts (all of the isolated RNA was reverse transcribed). Naive, central memory and regulatory T cell samples came to a mean of approximately 3.6 million reads. Produced via immunoSEQ multiplex PCR; TCRdb's table is partial and in-frame only. The data contain around 280,000 clones, under 8.5% of them singletons. Study-wide results and caveats: VDJ junctions from type 1 diabetes patients carried fewer insertions and larger deletions.

Details on this clone: Its antigen remains unknown.

This rearrangement joins TRBV23-1 to TRBJ1-6, with TRBD1 matching 7 bases. TRBV23-1 counts as an open reading frame of uncertain function. The sequence came from a woman under 30 in good health. The sequenced sample consisted of central memory CD4+ T cells from blood. CDR3 nucleotide sequence: TGCGCCAGTCAGGGGGCACCCCTCCACTTT. Protein product: CASQGAPLHF.